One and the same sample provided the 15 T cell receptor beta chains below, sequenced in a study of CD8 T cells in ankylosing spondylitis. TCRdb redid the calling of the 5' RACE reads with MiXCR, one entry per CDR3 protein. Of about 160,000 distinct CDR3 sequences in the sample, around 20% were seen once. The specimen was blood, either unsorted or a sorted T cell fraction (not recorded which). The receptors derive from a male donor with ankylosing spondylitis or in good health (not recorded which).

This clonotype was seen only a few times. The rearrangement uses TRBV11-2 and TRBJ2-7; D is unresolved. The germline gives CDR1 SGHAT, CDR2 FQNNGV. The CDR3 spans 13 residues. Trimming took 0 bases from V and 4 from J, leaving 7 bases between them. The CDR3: CASSLERGYEQYF. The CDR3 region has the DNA TGTGCCAGCAGCTTAGAGCGAGGATACGAGCAGTACTTC.

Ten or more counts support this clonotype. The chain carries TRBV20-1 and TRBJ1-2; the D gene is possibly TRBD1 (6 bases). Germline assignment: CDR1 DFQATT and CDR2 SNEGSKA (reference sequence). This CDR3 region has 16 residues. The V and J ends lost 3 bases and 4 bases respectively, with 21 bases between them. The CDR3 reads CSASRGGAGTGYGYTF. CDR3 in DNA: TGCAGTGCTAGTCGTGGGGGGGCCGGGACGGGCTATGGCTACACCTTC.

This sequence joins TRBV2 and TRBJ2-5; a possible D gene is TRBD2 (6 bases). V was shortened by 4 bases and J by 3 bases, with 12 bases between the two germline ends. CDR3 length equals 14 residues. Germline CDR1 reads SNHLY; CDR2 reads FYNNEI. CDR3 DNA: TGTGCCAGCAGTGCCATGGGGGGAGAAGAGACCCAGTACTTC. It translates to CASSAMGGEETQYF.

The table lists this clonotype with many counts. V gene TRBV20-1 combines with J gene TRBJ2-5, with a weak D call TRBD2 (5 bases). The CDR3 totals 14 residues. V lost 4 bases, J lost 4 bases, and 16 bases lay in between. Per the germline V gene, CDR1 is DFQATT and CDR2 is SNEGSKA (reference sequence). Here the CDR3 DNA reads TGCAGTGCTATTAGGGAGAGATTGCTAGAGACCCAGTACTTC. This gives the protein CSAIRERLLETQYF.

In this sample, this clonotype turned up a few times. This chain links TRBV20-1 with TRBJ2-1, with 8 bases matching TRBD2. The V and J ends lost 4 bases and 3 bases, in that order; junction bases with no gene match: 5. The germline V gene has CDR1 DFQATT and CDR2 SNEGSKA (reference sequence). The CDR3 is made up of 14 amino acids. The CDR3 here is CSATTSGDYNEQFF. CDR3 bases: TGCAGTGCTACTACTAGCGGTGACTACAATGAGCAGTTCTTC.

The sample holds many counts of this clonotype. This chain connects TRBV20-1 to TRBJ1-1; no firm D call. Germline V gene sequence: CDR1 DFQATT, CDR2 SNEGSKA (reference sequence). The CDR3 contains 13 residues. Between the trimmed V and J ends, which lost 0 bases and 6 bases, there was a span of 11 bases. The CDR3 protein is CSARDRDTPEAFF. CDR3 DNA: TGCAGTGCTAGAGATCGCGACACTCCTGAAGCTTTCTTT.

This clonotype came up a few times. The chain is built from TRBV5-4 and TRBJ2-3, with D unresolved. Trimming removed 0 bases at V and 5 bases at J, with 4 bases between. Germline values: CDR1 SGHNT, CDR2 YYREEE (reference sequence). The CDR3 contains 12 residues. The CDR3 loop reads CASSLDGDTQYF. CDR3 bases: TGTGCCAGCAGCTTGGATGGAGATACGCAGTATTTT.

The CDR3 DNA follows: TGTGCCATCAGTCCTAGCGGGACCGACACAGATACGCAGTATTTT. It codes for CAISPSGTDTDTQYF. The chain combines TRBV10-3 with TRBJ2-3; 9 bases fit TRBD2. The length of the CDR3 is 15 residues. Germline values: CDR1 ENHRY, CDR2 SYGVKD. V gave up 5 bases and J gave up 2 bases; unmatched junction bases: 5.

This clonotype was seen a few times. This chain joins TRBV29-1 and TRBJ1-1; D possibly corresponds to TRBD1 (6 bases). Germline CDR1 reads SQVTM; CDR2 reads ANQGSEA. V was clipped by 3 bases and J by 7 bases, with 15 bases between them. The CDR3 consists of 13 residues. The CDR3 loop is CSVEPARGGEAFF. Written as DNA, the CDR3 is TGCAGCGTTGAGCCGGCCAGGGGCGGTGAAGCTTTCTTT.

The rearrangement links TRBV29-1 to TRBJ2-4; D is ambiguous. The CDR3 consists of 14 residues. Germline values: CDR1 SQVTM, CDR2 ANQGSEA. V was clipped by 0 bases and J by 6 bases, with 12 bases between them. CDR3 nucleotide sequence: TGCAGCGTTGAAGACGGGCTCGGGTTAAACATTCAGTACTTC. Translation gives CSVEDGLGLNIQYF.

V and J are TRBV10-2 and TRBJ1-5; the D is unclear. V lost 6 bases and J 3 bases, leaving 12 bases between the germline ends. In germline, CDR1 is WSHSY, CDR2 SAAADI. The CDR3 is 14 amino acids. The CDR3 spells CASRSSGINQPQHF. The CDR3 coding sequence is TGCGCCAGCAGATCGTCAGGAATCAATCAGCCCCAGCATTTT.

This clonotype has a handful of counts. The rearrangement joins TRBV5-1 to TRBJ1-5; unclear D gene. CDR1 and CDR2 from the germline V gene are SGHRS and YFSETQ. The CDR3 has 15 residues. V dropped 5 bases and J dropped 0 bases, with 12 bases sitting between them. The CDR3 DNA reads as TGCGCCAGCAGACCGGACGGATATAGCAATCAGCCCCAGCATTTT. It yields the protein CASRPDGYSNQPQHF.

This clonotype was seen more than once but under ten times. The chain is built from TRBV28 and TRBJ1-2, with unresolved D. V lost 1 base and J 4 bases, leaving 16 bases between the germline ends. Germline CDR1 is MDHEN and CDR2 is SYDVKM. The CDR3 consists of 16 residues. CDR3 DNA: TGTGCCAGCAGTTTATCAGCCGCAGCCCAATCCTATGGCTACACCTTC. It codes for CASSLSAAAQSYGYTF.

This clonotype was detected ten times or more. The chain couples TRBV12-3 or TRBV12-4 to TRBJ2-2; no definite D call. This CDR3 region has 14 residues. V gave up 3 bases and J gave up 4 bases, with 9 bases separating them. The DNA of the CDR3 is TGTGCCAGCAGTTTCCGCGTCGGCACCGGGGAGCTGTTTTTT. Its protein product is CASSFRVGTGELFF.

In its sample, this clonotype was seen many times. CDR3 region: CASSLFGDLNTEAFF. The DNA of the CDR3 is TGTGCCAGCAGTTTATTCGGGGACCTGAACACTGAAGCTTTCTTT. The chain employs TRBV27 and TRBJ1-1, with D perhaps matching TRBD1 (5 bases). This CDR3 is 15 amino acids long. Germline V lookup: CDR1 MNHEY, CDR2 SMNVEV (reference sequence). Trimming removed 1 base at V and 0 bases at J, with 9 bases between.